The clone carrying this T cell receptor beta chain was recorded at least ten times. Its antigen is unidentified. The lymph nodes were axillary draining lymph nodes from breast cancer patients. TCRdb reprocessed the multiplex PCR reads with MiXCR, giving one entry per CDR3 protein. The data hold 200,000 to 250,000 distinct CDR3 sequences, with under 35% observed a single time. The sample originates from a study of breast tumors, draining lymph nodes, adjacent tissues. Notes on the study in general: Compared with basal-like, luminal-like tumors shared significantly more repertoire with nontumor tissue. Data only fit, rather than demonstrated, lymph node origin of most tumor T cells. Tumors had less TCR diversity than lymph nodes, more than nontumor tissue.

CDR3 length: 15 amino acids. Trimming left V 1 base short and J 2 bases short, with 12 bases between. The V gene's germline CDR1 is SGHTA and CDR2 FQGNSA. This TCR was recovered from a female donor with breast cancer. Some clones in this sample may be carry-over from other donors' samples. This rearrangement joins TRBV7-2 to TRBJ2-7; the D gene is possibly TRBD2 (5 bases). Source material: axillary lymph node tissue. CDR3 nucleotides: TGTGCCAGCAGCTTAGAGTCTAGCACGGCCTACGAGCAGTACTTC. Translated: CASSLESSTAYEQYF.